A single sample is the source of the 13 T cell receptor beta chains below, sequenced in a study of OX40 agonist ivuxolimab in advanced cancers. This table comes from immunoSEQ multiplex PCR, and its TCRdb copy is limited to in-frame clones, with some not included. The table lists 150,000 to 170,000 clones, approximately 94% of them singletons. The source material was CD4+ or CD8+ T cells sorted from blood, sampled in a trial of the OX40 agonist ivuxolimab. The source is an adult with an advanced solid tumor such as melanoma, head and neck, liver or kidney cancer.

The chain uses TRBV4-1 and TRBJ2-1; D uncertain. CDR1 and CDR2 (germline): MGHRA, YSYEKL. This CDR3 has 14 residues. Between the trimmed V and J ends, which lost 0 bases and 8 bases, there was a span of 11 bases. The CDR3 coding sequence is TGCGCCAGCAGCCAAGATAGGGCTCCACATGAGCAGTTCTTC. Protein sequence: CASSQDRAPHEQFF.

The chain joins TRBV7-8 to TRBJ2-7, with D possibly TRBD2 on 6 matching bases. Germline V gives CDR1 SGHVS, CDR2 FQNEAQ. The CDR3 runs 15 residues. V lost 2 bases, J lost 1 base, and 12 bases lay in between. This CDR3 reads CASSLRRDWSYEQYF. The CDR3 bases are TGTGCCAGCAGCTTAAGGAGGGATTGGTCCTACGAGCAGTACTTC. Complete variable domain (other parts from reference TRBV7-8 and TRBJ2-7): GAGVSQSPRYKVAKRGQDVALRCDPISGHVSLFWYQQALGQGPEFLTYFQNEAQLDKSGLPSDRFFAERPEGSVSTLKIQRTQQEDSAVYLCASSLRRDWSYEQYFGPGTRLTVT.

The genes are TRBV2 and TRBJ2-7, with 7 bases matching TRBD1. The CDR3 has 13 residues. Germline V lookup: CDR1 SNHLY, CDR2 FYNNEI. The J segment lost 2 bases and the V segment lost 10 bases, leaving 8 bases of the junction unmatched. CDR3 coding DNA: TGTGCCATCACGGTCGACAGGGCCTACGAGCAGTACTTC. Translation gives CAITVDRAYEQYF. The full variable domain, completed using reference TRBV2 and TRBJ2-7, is EPEVTQTPSHQVTQMGQEVILRCVPISNHLYFYWYRQILGQKVEFLVSFYNNEISEKSEIFDDQFSVERPDGSNFTLKIRSTKLEDSAMYFCAITVDRAYEQYFGPGTRLTVT.

The CDR3 loop is CASSTGGYEQYF. CDR3 nucleotide sequence: TGCGCCAGCAGCACAGGGGGGTACGAGCAGTACTTC. The chain combines TRBV5-1 with TRBJ2-7; TRBD1 matches 8 bases. This CDR3 is built from 12 residues. Unmatched junction bases numbered 1, after V lost 4 bases and J lost 4 bases. Per the germline V gene, CDR1 is SGHRS and CDR2 is YFSETQ.

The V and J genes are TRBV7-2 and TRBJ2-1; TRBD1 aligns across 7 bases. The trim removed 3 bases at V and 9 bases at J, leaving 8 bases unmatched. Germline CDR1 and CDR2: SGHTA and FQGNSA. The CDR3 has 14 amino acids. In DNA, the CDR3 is TGTGCCAGCAGCTTCCTAGACAGGGCCGGTGAGCAGTTCTTC. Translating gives CASSFLDRAGEQFF. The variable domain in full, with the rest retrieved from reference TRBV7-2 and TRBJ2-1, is GAGVSQSPSNKVTEKGKDVELRCDPISGHTALYWYRQSLGQGLEFLIYFQGNSAPDKSGLPSDRFSAERTGGSVSTLTIQRTQQEDSAVYLCASSFLDRAGEQFFGPGTRLTVL.

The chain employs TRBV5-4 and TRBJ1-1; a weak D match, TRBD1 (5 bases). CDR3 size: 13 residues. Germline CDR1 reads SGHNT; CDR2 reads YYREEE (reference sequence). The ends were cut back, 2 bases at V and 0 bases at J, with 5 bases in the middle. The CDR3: CASSLGVNTEAFF. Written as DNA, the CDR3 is TGTGCCAGCAGCTTAGGGGTGAACACTGAAGCTTTCTTT. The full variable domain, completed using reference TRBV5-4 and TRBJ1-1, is ETGVTQSPTHLIKTRGQQVTLRCSSQSGHNTVSWYQQALGQGPQFIFQYYREEENGRGNFPPRFSGLQFPNYSSELNVNALELDDSALYLCASSLGVNTEAFFGQGTRLTVV.

The CDR3 spells CASSSPGRSSGANVLTF. Here the CDR3 DNA reads TGTGCCAGCAGCTCACCGGGACGGAGCTCTGGGGCCAACGTCCTGACTTTC. The V and J genes are TRBV5-5 and TRBJ2-6; D possibly uses TRBD1 or TRBD2 (5 bases each). Germline-derived CDR1 and CDR2 are SGHKS and YYEKEE (reference sequence). The CDR3 has 17 amino acids. Trimming removed 3 bases at V and 0 bases at J, with 13 bases between.

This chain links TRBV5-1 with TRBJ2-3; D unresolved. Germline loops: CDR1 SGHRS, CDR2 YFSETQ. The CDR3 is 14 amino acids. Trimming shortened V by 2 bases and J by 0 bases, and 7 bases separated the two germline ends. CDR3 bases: TGCGCCAGCAGCTTTCAGACTAGCACAGATACGCAGTATTTT. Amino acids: CASSFQTSTDTQYF.

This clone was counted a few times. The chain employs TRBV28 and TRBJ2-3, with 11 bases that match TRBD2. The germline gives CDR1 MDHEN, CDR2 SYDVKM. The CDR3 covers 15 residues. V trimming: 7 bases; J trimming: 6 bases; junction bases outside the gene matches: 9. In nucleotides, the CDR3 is TGTGCCAGCACCTTAGCGGGAGGGAGTACCGATACGCAGTATTTT. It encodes CASTLAGGSTDTQYF.

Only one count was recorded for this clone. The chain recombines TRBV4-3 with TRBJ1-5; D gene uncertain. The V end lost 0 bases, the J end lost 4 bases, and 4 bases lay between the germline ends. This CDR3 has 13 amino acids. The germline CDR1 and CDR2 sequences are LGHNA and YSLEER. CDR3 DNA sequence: TGCGCCAGCAGCCAAGACGGAAATCAGCCCCAGCATTTT. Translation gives CASSQDGNQPQHF.

DNA for the CDR3: TGTGCCAGCAGCGCCATCAATCAGCCCCAGCATTTT. This translates into CASSAINQPQHF. The chain uses TRBV7-9 and TRBJ1-5; D ambiguous. This CDR3 comprises 12 residues. Germline CDR1 reads SEHNR; CDR2 reads FQNEAQ (reference sequence). The V end was cut by 5 bases, the J end by 3 bases, with 5 bases between.

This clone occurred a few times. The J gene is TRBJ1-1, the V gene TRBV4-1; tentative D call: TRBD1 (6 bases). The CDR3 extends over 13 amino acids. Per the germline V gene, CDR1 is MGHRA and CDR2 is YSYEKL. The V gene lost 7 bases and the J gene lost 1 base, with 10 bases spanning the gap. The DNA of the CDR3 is TGCGCCAGCACCCTACAGGGGAACACTGAAGCTTTCTTT. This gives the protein CASTLQGNTEAFF.

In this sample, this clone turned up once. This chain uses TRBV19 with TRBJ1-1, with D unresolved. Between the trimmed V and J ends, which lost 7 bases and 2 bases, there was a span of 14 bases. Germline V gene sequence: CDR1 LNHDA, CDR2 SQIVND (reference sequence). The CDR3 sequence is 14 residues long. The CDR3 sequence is CASNTGRSNTEAFF. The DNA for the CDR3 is TGTGCCAGTAACACGGGGAGGTCTAACACTGAAGCTTTCTTT.